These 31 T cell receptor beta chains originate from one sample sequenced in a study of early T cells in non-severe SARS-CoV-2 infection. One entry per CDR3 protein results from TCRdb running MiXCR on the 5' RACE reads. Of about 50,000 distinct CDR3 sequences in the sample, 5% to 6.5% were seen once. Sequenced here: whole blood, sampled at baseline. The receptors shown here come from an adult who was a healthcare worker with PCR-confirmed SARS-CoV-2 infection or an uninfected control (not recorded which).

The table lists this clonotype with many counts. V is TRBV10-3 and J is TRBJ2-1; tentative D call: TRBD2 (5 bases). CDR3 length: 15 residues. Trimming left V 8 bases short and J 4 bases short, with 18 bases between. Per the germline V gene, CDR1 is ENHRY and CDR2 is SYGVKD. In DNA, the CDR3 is TGTGCCATCTGCGAGGAAGGACTCGCTTACAATGAGCAGTTCTTC. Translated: CAICEEGLAYNEQFF.

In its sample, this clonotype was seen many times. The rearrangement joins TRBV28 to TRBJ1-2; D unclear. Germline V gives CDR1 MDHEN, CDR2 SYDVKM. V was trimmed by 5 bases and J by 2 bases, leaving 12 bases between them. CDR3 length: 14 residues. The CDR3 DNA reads TGTGCCAGCAGTCCCGGGGATCTAAACTATGGCTACACCTTC. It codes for CASSPGDLNYGYTF.

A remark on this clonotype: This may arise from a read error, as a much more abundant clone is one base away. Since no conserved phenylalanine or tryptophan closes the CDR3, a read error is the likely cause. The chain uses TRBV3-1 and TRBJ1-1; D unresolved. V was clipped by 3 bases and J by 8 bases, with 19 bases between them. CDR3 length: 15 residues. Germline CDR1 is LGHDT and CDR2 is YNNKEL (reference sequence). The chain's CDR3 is CASSQRAGSHGEAFS. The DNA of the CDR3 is TGTGCCAGCAGCCAGCGAGCCGGATCCCACGGGGAAGCTTTCTCT.

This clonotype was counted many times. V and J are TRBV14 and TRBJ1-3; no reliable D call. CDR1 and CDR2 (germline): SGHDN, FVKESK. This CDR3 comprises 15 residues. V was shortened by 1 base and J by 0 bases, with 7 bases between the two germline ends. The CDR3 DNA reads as TGTGCCAGCAGCCAAGTTGCGATCTCTGGAAACACCATATATTTT. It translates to CASSQVAISGNTIYF.

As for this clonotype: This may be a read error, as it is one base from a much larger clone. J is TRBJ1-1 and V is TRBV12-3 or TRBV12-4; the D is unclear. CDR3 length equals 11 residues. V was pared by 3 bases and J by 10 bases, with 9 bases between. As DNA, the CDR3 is TGTGCCAGCAGTTTTGGGCCTGTAGCTTTCTTT. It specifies CASSFGPVAFF.

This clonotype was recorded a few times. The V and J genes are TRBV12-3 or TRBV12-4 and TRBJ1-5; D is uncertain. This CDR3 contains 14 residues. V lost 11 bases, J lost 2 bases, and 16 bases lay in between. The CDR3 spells CAADIKRRNQPQHF. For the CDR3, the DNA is TGTGCCGCCGATATCAAGAGGCGCAATCAGCCCCAGCATTTT.

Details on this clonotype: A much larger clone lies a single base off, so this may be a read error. DNA of the CDR3: TGCGCCGGCAGCCAACAGGGAGCGGCGACTTCACCCCTCCACTTT. Residues: CAGSQQGAATSPLHF. The chain recombines TRBV4-1 with TRBJ1-6, with D tentatively TRBD1 (6 bases). The germline V gene encodes CDR1 MGHRA and CDR2 YSYEKL. This CDR3 contains 15 residues.

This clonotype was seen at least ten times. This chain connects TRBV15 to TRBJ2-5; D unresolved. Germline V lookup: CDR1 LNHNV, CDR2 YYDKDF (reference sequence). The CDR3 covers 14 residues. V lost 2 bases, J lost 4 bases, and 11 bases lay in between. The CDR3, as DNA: TGTGCCACCAGCAGATCCCCTCAAATAGAGACCCAGTACTTC. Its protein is CATSRSPQIETQYF.

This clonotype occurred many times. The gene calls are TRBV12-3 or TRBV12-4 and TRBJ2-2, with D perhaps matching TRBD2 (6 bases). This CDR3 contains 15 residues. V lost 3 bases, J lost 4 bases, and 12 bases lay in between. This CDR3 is CASSFGLWGTGELFF. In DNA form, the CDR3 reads TGTGCCAGCAGTTTCGGACTATGGGGCACCGGGGAGCTGTTTTTT.

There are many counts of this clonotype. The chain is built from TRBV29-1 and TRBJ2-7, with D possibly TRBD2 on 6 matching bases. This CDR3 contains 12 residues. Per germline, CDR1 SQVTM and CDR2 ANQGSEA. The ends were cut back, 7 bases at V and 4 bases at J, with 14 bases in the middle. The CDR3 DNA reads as TGCAGCGCTCGACTAGGAACGTACGAGCAGTACTTC. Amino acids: CSARLGTYEQYF.

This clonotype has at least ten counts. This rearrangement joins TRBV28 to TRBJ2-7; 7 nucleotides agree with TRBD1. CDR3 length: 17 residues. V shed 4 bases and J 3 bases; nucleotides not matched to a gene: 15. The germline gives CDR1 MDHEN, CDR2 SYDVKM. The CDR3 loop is CASSSSWPRDRDYEQYF. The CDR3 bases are TGTGCCAGCAGTTCCTCGTGGCCCCGGGACAGAGACTACGAGCAGTACTTC. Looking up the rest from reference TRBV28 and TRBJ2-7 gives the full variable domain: DVKVTQSSRYLVKRTGEKVFLECVQDMDHENMFWYRQDPGLGLRLIYFSYDVKMKEKGDIPEGYSVSREKKERFSLILESASTNQTSMYLCASSSSWPRDRDYEQYFGPGTRLTVT.

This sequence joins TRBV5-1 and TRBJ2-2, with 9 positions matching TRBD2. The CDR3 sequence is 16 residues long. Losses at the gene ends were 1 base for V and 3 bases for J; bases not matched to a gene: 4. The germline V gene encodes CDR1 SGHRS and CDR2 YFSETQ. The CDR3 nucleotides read TGCGCCAGCAGCTTGAAAGCGGGAGGTGACACCGGGGAGCTGTTTTTT. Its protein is CASSLKAGGDTGELFF. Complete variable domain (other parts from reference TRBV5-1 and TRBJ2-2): KAGVTQTPRYLIKTRGQQVTLSCSPISGHRSVSWYQQTPGQGLQFLFEYFSETQRNKGNFPGRFSGRQFSNSRSEMNVSTLELGDSALYLCASSLKAGGDTGELFFGEGSRLTVL.

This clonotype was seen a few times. CDR3 protein: CASSLGGSRTDTQYF. Written as DNA, the CDR3 is TGCGCCAGCAGCTTGGGCGGGAGTCGCACAGATACGCAGTATTTT. The chain uses TRBV5-1 and TRBJ2-3, with 7 bases fitting TRBD2. This CDR3 comprises 15 residues. Germline assignment: CDR1 SGHRS and CDR2 YFSETQ. Unmatched junction bases numbered 2, after V lost 0 bases and J lost 1 base.

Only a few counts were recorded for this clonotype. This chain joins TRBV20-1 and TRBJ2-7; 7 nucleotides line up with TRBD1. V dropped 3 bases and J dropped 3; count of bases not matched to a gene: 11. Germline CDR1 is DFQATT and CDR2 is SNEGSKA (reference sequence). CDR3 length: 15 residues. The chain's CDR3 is CSASRGWTGNYEQYF. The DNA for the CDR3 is TGCAGTGCTAGCAGGGGGTGGACGGGAAACTACGAGCAGTACTTC.

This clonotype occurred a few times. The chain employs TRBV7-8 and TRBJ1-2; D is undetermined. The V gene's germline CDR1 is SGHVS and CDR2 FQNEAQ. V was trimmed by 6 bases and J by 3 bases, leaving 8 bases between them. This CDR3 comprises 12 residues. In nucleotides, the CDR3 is TGTGCCAGCAGTAGGCGGGACTATGGCTACACCTTC. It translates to CASSRRDYGYTF.

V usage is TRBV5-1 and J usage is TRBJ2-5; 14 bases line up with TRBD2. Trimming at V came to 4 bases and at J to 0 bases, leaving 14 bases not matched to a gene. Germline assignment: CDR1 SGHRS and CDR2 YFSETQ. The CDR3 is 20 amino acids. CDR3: CASSTDGLAGGGGYQETQYF. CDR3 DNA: TGCGCCAGCAGCACCGATGGACTAGCGGGAGGCGGGGGCTACCAAGAGACCCAGTACTTC.

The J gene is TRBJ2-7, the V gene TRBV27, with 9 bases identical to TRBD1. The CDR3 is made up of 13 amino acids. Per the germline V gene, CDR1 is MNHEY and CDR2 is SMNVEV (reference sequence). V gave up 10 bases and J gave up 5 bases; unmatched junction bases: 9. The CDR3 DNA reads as TGTGCCACCGCGGGACAGGGAGTGAACGAGCAGTACTTC. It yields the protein CATAGQGVNEQYF.

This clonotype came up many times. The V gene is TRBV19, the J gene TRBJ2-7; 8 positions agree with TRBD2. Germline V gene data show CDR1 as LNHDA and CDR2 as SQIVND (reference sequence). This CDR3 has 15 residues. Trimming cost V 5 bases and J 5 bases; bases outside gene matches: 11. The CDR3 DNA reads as TGTGCCAGTAGTCGGGGACTAGACGATCGGGACGAGCAGTACTTC. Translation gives CASSRGLDDRDEQYF.

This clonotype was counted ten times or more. CDR3 amino acids: CSVSTPIGNEQFF. The CDR3 region has the DNA TGCAGCGTTTCGACTCCCATCGGAAATGAGCAGTTCTTC. The J gene is TRBJ2-1, the V gene TRBV29-1; D not resolved. CDR3 length: 13 residues. V lost 5 bases to trimming and J lost 7 bases, with 15 bases between them. The germline CDR1 and CDR2 sequences are SQVTM and ANQGSEA.

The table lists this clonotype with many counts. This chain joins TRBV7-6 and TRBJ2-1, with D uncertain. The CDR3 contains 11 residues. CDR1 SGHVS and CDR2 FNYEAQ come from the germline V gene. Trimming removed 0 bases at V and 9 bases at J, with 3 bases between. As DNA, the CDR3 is TGTGCCAGCAGCTTAGCTCGTGAGCAGTTCTTC. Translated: CASSLAREQFF.

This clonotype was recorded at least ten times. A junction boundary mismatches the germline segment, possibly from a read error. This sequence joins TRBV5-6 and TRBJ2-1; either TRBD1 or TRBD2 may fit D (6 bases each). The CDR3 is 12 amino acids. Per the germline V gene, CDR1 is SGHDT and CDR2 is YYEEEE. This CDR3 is CASRVRGAWDIF. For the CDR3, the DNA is TGTGCCAGCAGGGTGAGGGGGGCTTGGGACATCTTC.

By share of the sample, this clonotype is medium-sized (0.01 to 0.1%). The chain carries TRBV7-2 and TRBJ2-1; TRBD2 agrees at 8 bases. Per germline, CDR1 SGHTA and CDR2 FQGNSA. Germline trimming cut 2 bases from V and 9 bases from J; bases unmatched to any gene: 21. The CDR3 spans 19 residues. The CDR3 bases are TGTGCCAGCAGCTTACGGCCCGGGAGGGCCCCAATCCTTACTCCTGAGCAGTTCTTC. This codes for CASSLRPGRAPILTPEQFF.

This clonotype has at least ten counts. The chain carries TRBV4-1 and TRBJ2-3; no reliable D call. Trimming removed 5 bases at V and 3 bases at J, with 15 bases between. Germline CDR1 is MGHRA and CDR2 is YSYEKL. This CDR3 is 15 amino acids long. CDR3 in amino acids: CASSYGLTSTDTQYF. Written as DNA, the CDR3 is TGCGCCAGCAGCTATGGGTTAACATCTACAGATACGCAGTATTTT.

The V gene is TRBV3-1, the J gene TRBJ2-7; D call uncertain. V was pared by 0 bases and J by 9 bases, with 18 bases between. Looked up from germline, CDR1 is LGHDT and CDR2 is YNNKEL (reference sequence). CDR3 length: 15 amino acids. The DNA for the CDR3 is TGTGCCAGCAGCCAAGATCGAGTACGGTCGGTGGTGCAGTACTTC. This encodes CASSQDRVRSVVQYF.

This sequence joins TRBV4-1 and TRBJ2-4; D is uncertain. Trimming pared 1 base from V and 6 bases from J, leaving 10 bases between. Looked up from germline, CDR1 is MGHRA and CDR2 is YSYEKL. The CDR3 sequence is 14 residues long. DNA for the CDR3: TGCGCCAGCAGCCAAGTTACGGGCGCAAACATTCAGTACTTC. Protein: CASSQVTGANIQYF.

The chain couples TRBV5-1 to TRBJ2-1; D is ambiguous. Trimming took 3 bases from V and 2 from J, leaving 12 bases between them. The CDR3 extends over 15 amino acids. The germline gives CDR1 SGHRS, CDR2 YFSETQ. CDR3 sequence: CASSSDLLTYNEQFF. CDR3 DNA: TGCGCCAGCAGCTCCGACCTACTAACCTACAATGAGCAGTTCTTC.

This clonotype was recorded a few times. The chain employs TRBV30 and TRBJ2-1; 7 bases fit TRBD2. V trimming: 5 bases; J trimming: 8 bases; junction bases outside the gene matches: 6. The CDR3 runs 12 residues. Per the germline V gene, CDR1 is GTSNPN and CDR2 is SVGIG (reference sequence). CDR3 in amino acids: CAWAGVVDEQFF. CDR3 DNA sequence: TGTGCCTGGGCGGGAGTTGTCGATGAGCAGTTCTTC.

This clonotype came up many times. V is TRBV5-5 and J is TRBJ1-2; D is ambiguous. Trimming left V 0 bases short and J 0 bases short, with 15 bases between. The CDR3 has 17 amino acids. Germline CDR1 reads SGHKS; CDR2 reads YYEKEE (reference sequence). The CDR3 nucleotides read TGTGCCAGCAGCTTGGAACCGATCTTCGTAGCTAACTATGGCTACACCTTC. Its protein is CASSLEPIFVANYGYTF.

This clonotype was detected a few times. Here the CDR3 DNA reads TGTGCCTGGAGGTTGGGGGACAGGGGGCTCTACGAGCAGTACTTC. It yields the protein CAWRLGDRGLYEQYF. The gene calls are TRBV30 and TRBJ2-7; 12 nucleotides agree with TRBD1. Germline trimming cut 3 bases from V and 3 bases from J; bases unmatched to any gene: 6. The CDR3 has 15 amino acids. Per germline, CDR1 GTSNPN and CDR2 SVGIG (reference sequence).

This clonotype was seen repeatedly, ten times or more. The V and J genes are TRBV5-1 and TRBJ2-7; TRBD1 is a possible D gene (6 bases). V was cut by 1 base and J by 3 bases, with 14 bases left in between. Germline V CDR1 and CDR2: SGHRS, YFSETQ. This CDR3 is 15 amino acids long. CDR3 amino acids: CASSLTGKGSYEQYF. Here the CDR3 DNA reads TGCGCCAGCAGCTTGACAGGGAAAGGGAGCTACGAGCAGTACTTC. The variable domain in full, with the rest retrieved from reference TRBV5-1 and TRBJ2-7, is KAGVTQTPRYLIKTRGQQVTLSCSPISGHRSVSWYQQTPGQGLQFLFEYFSETQRNKGNFPGRFSGRQFSNSRSEMNVSTLELGDSALYLCASSLTGKGSYEQYFGPGTRLTVT.

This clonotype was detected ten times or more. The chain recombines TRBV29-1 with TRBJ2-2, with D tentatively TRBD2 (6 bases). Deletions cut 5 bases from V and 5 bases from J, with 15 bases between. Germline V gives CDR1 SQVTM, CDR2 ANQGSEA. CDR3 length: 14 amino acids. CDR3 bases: TGCAGCGTTTCATTCGGGGCGGGAACCGGGGAGCTGTTTTTT. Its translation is CSVSFGAGTGELFF.